There are a few counts of the clone carrying this T cell receptor beta chain. Antigen specificity is unknown. The CDR3 totals 16 residues. The J segment lost 5 bases and the V segment lost 6 bases, leaving 9 bases of the junction unmatched. CDR1 is MNHNY and CDR2 is SVGAGI in the germline V gene (reference sequence). The data stem from a study of cytomegalovirus exposure and HLA in healthy donors. Study-wide results and limits: Generally TCR sequences proved uncommon, though certain public TCRs appeared in numerous donors.

PCR involved 60 Vbeta and 13 Jbeta primers. Profiled with immunoSEQ multiplex PCR; TCRdb holds only in-frame clones, not every one. This sample yields about 190,000 clones, of which around 67% are seen a single time; around 3.3% belongs to the top ten. The sequence was collected from a woman between 25 and 40 years old in good health and CMV-seropositive. The source material was PBMCs. The chain is built from TRBV6-6 and TRBJ2-7; TRBD2 agrees at 14 bases. CDR3: CASSGTSGRSRDEQYF. The CDR3 DNA sequence: TGTGCCAGCAGCGGGACTAGCGGGAGATCGCGGGACGAGCAGTACTTC.